This T cell receptor (beta chain) was found in a study of cytomegalovirus exposure and HLA in healthy donors. Study-wide results and limits: V- and J-gene trimming of TCR beta was linked (in a later analysis) to a missense DCLRE1C variant.

As concerns this clone: What it recognizes is unknown.

Nominally healthy donors provided the samples, though records likely missed some immune exposures. Germline assignment: CDR1 MGHRA and CDR2 YSYEKL. CDR3 length equals 18 residues. Trimming removed 0 bases at V and 0 bases at J, with 15 bases between. 13 Jbeta primers and 60 Vbeta primers were used for the PCR. Profiled with immunoSEQ multiplex PCR; TCRdb holds only in-frame clones, not every one. The sample carries under 150,000 clones, around nine tenths recorded once. The V gene is TRBV4-1, the J gene TRBJ1-5; a weak D match, TRBD1 (5 bases). This TCR derives from a woman in her twenties or thirties in good health and CMV-seronegative. Specimen: PBMCs. CDR3 protein: CASSQDPGRAFSNQPQHF. In nucleotides, the CDR3 is TGCGCCAGCAGCCAAGATCCAGGGCGCGCCTTTAGCAATCAGCCCCAGCATTTT.